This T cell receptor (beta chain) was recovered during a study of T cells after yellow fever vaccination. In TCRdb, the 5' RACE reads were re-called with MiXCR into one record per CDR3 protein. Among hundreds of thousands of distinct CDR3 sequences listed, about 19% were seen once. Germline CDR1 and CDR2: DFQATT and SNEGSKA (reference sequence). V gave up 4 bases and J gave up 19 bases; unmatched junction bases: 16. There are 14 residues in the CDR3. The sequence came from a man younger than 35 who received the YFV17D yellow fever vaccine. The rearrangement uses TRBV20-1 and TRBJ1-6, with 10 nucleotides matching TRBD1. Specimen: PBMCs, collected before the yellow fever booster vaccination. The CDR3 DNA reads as TGCAGTGCTATGTCAGGGACAGGGGTCCCCGAGGTTCACTTT. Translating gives CSAMSGTGVPEVHF.